This is a list of T cell receptor beta chains from one sample in a study of blood T cell repertoires in COVID-19. This table comes from immunoSEQ multiplex PCR, and its TCRdb copy is limited to in-frame clones, with some not included. The table lists around 250,000 clones, approximately 85% of them singletons, with around 6% in the top ten. Material: peripheral blood. The origin of the receptors is a woman of 80 years or more with COVID-19, enrolled during active disease. The CDR3 runs from the conserved cysteine through the conserved F or W. A D gene is named only where the DNA matches it firmly. For some rows the clone size is stated as once, few or many, or as a class when expanded; others skip it.

V: TRBV4-2; size: .; D: TRBD2; J: TRBJ2-4; CDR3: CASSQDSSGAPKNIQYF; DNA: TGTGCCAGCAGCCAAGATTCGAGCGGGGCCCCCAAAAACATTCAGTACTTC
V: TRBV19; size: .; D: .; J: TRBJ1-4; CDR3: CASRNRESGEKLFF; DNA: TGTGCCAGTAGAAACAGGGAATCGGGTGAAAAACTGTTTTTT
V: TRBV4-3; size: .; D: .; J: TRBJ2-1; CDR3: CASSERWVGSDSAKYEQFF; DNA: TGCGCCAGCAGCGAAAGATGGGTCGGGTCTGACTCGGCCAAATATGAGCAGTTCTTC
V: TRBV12-3/TRBV12-4; size: .; D: TRBD1; J: TRBJ1-1; CDR3: CASSGGQGRVAFF; DNA: TGTGCCAGCAGTGGCGGACAGGGGCGGGTAGCTTTCTTT
V: TRBV7-2; size: .; D: TRBD2; J: TRBJ2-1; CDR3: CASSAPPAGGYNEQFF; DNA: TGTGCCAGCAGCGCCCCTCCAGCGGGGGGGTACAATGAGCAGTTCTTC
V: TRBV7-9; size: .; D: .; J: TRBJ2-1; CDR3: CASSFGENEQFF; DNA: TGTGCCAGCAGCTTCGGGGAGAATGAGCAGTTCTTC
V: TRBV28; size: .; D: .; J: TRBJ1-5; CDR3: CASSQPGDPTANQPQHF; DNA: TGTGCCAGCAGCCAACCAGGGGACCCCACCGCCAATCAGCCCCAGCATTTT
V: TRBV7-9; size: few; D: TRBD1; J: TRBJ2-3; CDR3: CASSTQLGQGNADTQYF; DNA: TGTGCCAGCAGCACCCAACTCGGACAGGGGAATGCAGATACGCAGTATTTT
V: TRBV5-1; size: .; D: .; J: TRBJ2-7; CDR3: CASSLQGTYYEQYF; DNA: TGCGCCAGCAGCTTACAGGGGACTTACTACGAGCAGTACTTC
V: TRBV19; size: .; D: TRBD1; J: TRBJ1-6; CDR3: CASSKRTGVVVNNSPLHF; DNA: TGTGCCAGTAGTAAGAGGACAGGGGTCGTGGTGAACAATTCACCCCTCCACTTT
V: TRBV10-3; size: .; D: TRBD2; J: TRBJ2-1; CDR3: CAISETGGPGSNEQFF; DNA: TGTGCCATCAGTGAGACGGGAGGGCCCGGATCTAATGAGCAGTTCTTC
V: TRBV10-1; size: .; D: TRBD1; J: TRBJ1-1; CDR3: CASSGQGLGYTEAFF; DNA: TGCGCCAGCTCCGGACAGGGATTGGGGTACACTGAAGCTTTCTTT
V: TRBV9; size: .; D: .; J: TRBJ2-1; CDR3: CASRGEGVGRSYNEQFF; DNA: TGTGCCAGCAGAGGGGAAGGGGTGGGTCGATCTTACAATGAGCAGTTCTTC
V: TRBV2; size: once; D: .; J: TRBJ2-2; CDR3: CASSDAANTGELFF; DNA: TGTGCCAGCAGTGATGCGGCGAACACCGGGGAGCTGTTTTTT
V: TRBV5-1; size: .; D: .; J: TRBJ1-6; CDR3: CASSLGGTNSPLHF; DNA: TGCGCCAGCAGCTTGGGAGGGACAAATTCACCCCTCCACTTT
V: TRBV6-5; size: once; D: TRBD2; J: TRBJ2-5; CDR3: CAGRGTAETQYF; DNA: TGTGCCGGGCGGGGGACGGCAGAGACCCAGTACTTC
V: TRBV7-9; size: .; D: TRBD1; J: TRBJ1-4; CDR3: CASSSDRERTNEKLFF; DNA: TGTGCCAGCAGCTCGGACAGGGAAAGGACTAATGAAAAACTGTTTTTT
V: TRBV5-1; size: .; D: TRBD2; J: TRBJ2-3; CDR3: CASSLETSGGHGYF; DNA: TGCGCCAGCAGCTTGGAAACTAGCGGGGGCCATGGGTATTTT
V: TRBV5-1; size: .; D: .; J: TRBJ1-2; CDR3: CASTPAGDYGYTF; DNA: TGCGCCAGCACCCCTGCAGGGGACTATGGCTACACCTTC
V: TRBV19; size: .; D: TRBD1; J: TRBJ1-1; CDR3: CASSRTGQAFF; DNA: TGTGCCAGTAGTAGGACAGGGCAAGCTTTCTTT
V: TRBV7-9; size: .; D: .; J: TRBJ1-2; CDR3: CASGSGDYGYTF; DNA: TGTGCCAGCGGGTCAGGGGACTATGGCTACACCTTC
V: TRBV11-3; size: once; D: TRBD2; J: TRBJ2-1; CDR3: CASSRRKAGGFNEQFF; DNA: TGTGCCAGCAGCCGTCGTAAAGCGGGGGGGTTCAATGAGCAGTTCTTC
V: TRBV7-9; size: .; D: .; J: TRBJ1-1; CDR3: CASSSRGANTEAFF; DNA: TGTGCCAGCAGCTCCCGGGGAGCAAACACTGAAGCTTTCTTT
V: TRBV10-1; size: .; D: .; J: TRBJ1-2; CDR3: CASSESPGENYGYTF; DNA: TGCGCCAGCAGTGAGTCTCCCGGGGAAAACTATGGCTACACCTTC
V: TRBV27; size: .; D: .; J: TRBJ2-2; CDR3: CASSLSVPTNTGELFF; DNA: TGTGCCAGCAGTTTATCGGTACCTACGAACACCGGGGAGCTGTTTTTT
V: TRBV18; size: .; D: .; J: TRBJ1-1; CDR3: CASSPLLEAFF; DNA: TGTGCCAGCTCACCTCTTTTAGAAGCTTTCTTT
V: TRBV7-2; size: .; D: TRBD1; J: TRBJ2-1; CDR3: CASSSPDRVKFF; DNA: TGTGCCAGCAGCTCCCCTGACAGGGTTAAGTTCTTC
V: TRBV5-4; size: .; D: TRBD1; J: TRBJ1-1; CDR3: CATSDRGTEAFF; DNA: TGTGCCACTTCGGACAGGGGCACTGAAGCTTTCTTT
V: TRBV7-9; size: .; D: .; J: TRBJ1-1; CDR3: CASSLRELKWAVTEAFF; DNA: TGTGCCAGCAGCCTCAGAGAGCTGAAGTGGGCAGTCACTGAAGCTTTCTTT
V: TRBV28; size: few; D: .; J: TRBJ1-5; CDR3: CASSFSGQINQPQHF; DNA: TGTGCCAGCAGTTTTTCTGGGCAGATCAATCAGCCCCAGCATTTT
V: TRBV30; size: .; D: TRBD1; J: TRBJ1-5; CDR3: CAWSVGTGSFQPQHF; DNA: TGTGCCTGGAGTGTAGGGACAGGGAGTTTCCAGCCCCAGCATTTT
V: TRBV25-1; size: .; D: TRBD1; J: TRBJ1-4; CDR3: CANRDRGFVWETNEKLFF; DNA: TGTGCCAACCGGGACAGGGGCTTCGTTTGGGAAACTAATGAAAAACTGTTTTTT
V: TRBV7-9; size: .; D: TRBD1; J: TRBJ1-5; CDR3: CASSLDGQGNQPQHF; DNA: TGTGCCAGCAGCTTAGATGGACAGGGGAATCAGCCCCAGCATTTT
V: TRBV5-6; size: .; D: .; J: TRBJ1-1; CDR3: CASSLSRGLNTEAFF; DNA: TGTGCCAGCAGCTTGTCGCGGGGACTAAACACTGAAGCTTTCTTT
V: TRBV6-5; size: few; D: .; J: TRBJ1-4; CDR3: CASIEGLEKLFF; DNA: TGTGCCAGCATAGAGGGACTTGAAAAACTGTTTTTT
V: TRBV5-6; size: .; D: TRBD1; J: TRBJ1-5; CDR3: CASSLHPTRTGYQPQHF; DNA: TGTGCCAGCAGCTTACACCCTACTAGGACAGGTTATCAGCCCCAGCATTTT
V: TRBV2; size: .; D: TRBD1; J: TRBJ1-5; CDR3: CASTGQGQNQPQHF; DNA: TGTGCCAGCACGGGACAGGGCCAGAATCAGCCCCAGCATTTT
V: TRBV5-1; size: .; D: .; J: TRBJ1-1; CDR3: CASSFSQGRLRSNTEAFF; DNA: TGCGCCAGCTCCTTTTCACAGGGCAGACTACGCTCGAACACTGAAGCTTTCTTT
V: TRBV25-1; size: .; D: .; J: TRBJ2-2; CDR3: CASSDPLIGSGELFF; DNA: TGTGCCAGCAGTGACCCCTTGATCGGTTCCGGGGAGCTGTTTTTT
V: TRBV3-1/TRBV3-2; size: .; D: .; J: TRBJ1-1; CDR3: CASSFDRSNTEAFF; DNA: TGTGCCAGCAGCTTTGACAGGTCGAACACTGAAGCTTTCTTT
V: TRBV3-1/TRBV3-2; size: .; D: .; J: TRBJ2-3; CDR3: CASSHGGLATDTQYF; DNA: TGTGCCAGCAGCCACGGCGGCCTTGCCACAGATACGCAGTATTTT
V: TRBV10-3; size: .; D: TRBD1; J: TRBJ1-6; CDR3: CAISEPGQGSSPLHF; DNA: TGTGCCATCAGTGAACCGGGACAGGGGAGTTCACCCCTCCACTTT
V: TRBV4-1; size: few; D: TRBD1; J: TRBJ2-2; CDR3: CASSPGQGNLAGELFF; DNA: TGCGCCAGCAGCCCCGGACAGGGAAATTTAGCCGGGGAGCTGTTTTTT
V: TRBV9; size: .; D: TRBD1; J: TRBJ1-2; CDR3: CASSPWTGSVGGYTF; DNA: TGTGCCAGCAGCCCTTGGACAGGATCCGTAGGAGGCTACACCTTC
V: TRBV5-1; size: .; D: .; J: TRBJ1-6; CDR3: CASRTGGRDNSPLHF; DNA: TGCGCCAGCAGGACCGGGGGGAGGGATAATTCACCCCTCCACTTT
V: TRBV19; size: .; D: .; J: TRBJ1-1; CDR3: CASSISGQQNTEAFF; DNA: TGTGCCAGTAGTATTTCAGGACAGCAGAACACTGAAGCTTTCTTT
V: TRBV5-1; size: .; D: .; J: TRBJ1-6; CDR3: CASSLNFGDSPLHF; DNA: TGCGCCAGCAGTTTGAATTTCGGAGATTCACCCCTCCACTTT
V: TRBV15; size: .; D: TRBD1; J: TRBJ1-2; CDR3: CATSRLTGWSSNYGYTF; DNA: TGTGCCACCAGCCGCTTGACAGGGTGGAGCTCTAACTATGGCTACACCTTC
V: TRBV10-3; size: .; D: .; J: TRBJ2-2; CDR3: CAISGSGIVTGELFF; DNA: TGTGCCATCAGTGGTTCGGGGATAGTCACCGGGGAGCTGTTTTTT
V: TRBV6-5; size: .; D: .; J: TRBJ1-2; CDR3: CASQGGTPYGYTF; DNA: TGTGCCAGCCAGGGCGGAACCCCCTATGGCTACACCTTC
V: TRBV6-5; size: .; D: TRBD2; J: TRBJ2-1; CDR3: CASRIAGGSYNEQFF; DNA: TGTGCCAGCAGGATAGCGGGGGGTTCCTACAATGAGCAGTTCTTC
V: TRBV18; size: .; D: .; J: TRBJ2-5; CDR3: CASSPSVLETQYF; DNA: TGTGCCAGCTCACCATCAGTGCTGGAGACCCAGTACTTC
V: TRBV7-2; size: .; D: TRBD1; J: TRBJ1-2; CDR3: CASSFPTPRGTYGYTF; DNA: TGTGCCAGCAGCTTCCCCACCCCCAGGGGGACCTATGGCTACACCTTC
V: TRBV7-2; size: .; D: .; J: TRBJ2-3; CDR3: CASSRSDGGVRNTQYF; DNA: TGTGCCAGCAGCCGTAGCGATGGCGGGGTGCGCAATACGCAGTATTTT
V: TRBV18; size: .; D: TRBD1; J: TRBJ1-2; CDR3: CASSPGQGAQFGYTF; DNA: TGTGCCAGCTCACCTGGACAGGGGGCGCAGTTTGGCTACACCTTC
V: TRBV6-6; size: .; D: TRBD1; J: TRBJ2-7; CDR3: CASSYFRGYEQYF; DNA: TGTGCCAGCAGTTACTTCAGGGGGTACGAGCAGTACTTC
V: TRBV5-1; size: .; D: TRBD2; J: TRBJ2-1; CDR3: CASSSRGAGGPVNNEQFF; DNA: TGCGCCAGCAGCTCCCGCGGGGCGGGGGGGCCAGTCAACAATGAGCAGTTCTTC